The present entry profiles one T cell receptor beta chain with its context. Its antigen remains unidentified. At one end, the junction sequence differs from germline, possibly due to a read error. This sample was taken from a study of T cells in Graves' hyperthyroidism and ophthalmopathy. Study-level findings and limits: It was a median 6.5 months before onset that the model predicted ophthalmopathy.

Researchers amplified the TCR beta CDR3 regions from RNA transcripts. Researchers ran a first-round RT-PCR on the TCR CDR3 using the HTBI primer set. TCRdb re-derived calls from the multiplex PCR reads in MiXCR, one entry per CDR3 protein. The data hold 350,000 to 400,000 distinct CDR3 sequences, with 14% to 15% observed a single time. Looked up from germline, CDR1 is MGHRA and CDR2 is YSYEKL. This CDR3 spans 16 amino acids. This chain joins TRBV4-1 and TRBJ1-3, with TRBD1 identical over 8 bases. Sequencing used blood. This clonotype was obtained from a woman aged 25-40 years with Graves' hyperthyroidism. The DNA for the CDR3 is TGCGCCAGCAGCCGACAGGGGACAAGCTCTGGAGACACCATATATTTT. This codes for CASSRQGTSSGDTIYF.